This T cell receptor beta chain was documented in a study of technical replicates of blood from a few donors. Germline CDR1 reads SGDLS; CDR2 reads YYNGEE. This CDR3 is 15 amino acids long. Unmatched junction bases numbered 5, after V lost 5 bases and J lost 3 bases. Produced via immunoSEQ multiplex PCR; TCRdb's table is partial and in-frame only. The table has more than 90,000 clones, 90% to 96% seen once. The receptor was derived from a human donor in good health. The chain combines TRBV9 with TRBJ2-1; 10 bases match TRBD2. The sequenced sample was T cells isolated from PBMCs. CDR3 nucleotides: TGTGCCAGCAGGGAACTAGCGGGAAACTACAATGAGCAGTTCTTC. Its protein is CASRELAGNYNEQFF.